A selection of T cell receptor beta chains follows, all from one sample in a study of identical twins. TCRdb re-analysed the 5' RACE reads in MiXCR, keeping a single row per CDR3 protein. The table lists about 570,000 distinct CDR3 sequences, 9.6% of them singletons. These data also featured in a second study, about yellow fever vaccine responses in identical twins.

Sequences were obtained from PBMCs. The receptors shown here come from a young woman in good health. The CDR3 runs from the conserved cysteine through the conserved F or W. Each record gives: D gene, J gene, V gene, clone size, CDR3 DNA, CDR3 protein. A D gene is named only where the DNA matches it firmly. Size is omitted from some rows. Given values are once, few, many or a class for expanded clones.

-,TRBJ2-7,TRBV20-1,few,TGCAGTGCTAGTCTGGACTACGAGCAGTACTTC,CSASLDYEQYF
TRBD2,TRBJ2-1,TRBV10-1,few,TGCGCCACCGAAGCGGGAGGGCCCGGCTCCTACAATGAGCAGTTCTTC,CATEAGGPGSYNEQFF
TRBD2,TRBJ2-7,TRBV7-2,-,TGTGCCAGCAGCCGACAACCGGGACTACGCTACGAGCAGTACTTC,CASSRQPGLRYEQYF
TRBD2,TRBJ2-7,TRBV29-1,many,TGCAGCGTTGAAGAGAGGACTAGCGGGAGTGAGGAGCAGTACTTC,CSVEERTSGSEEQYF
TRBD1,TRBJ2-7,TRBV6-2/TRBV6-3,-,TGTGCCAGCAGTTACCCCCTCCGGGACAGGGGGTCCTACGAGCAGTACTTC,CASSYPLRDRGSYEQYF
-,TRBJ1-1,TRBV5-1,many,TGCGCCAGCAGCTCCCCCGGGGTGGGGACTGAAGCTTTCTTT,CASSSPGVGTEAFF
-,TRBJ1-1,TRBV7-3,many,TGTGCCAGCAGCCGCGGGGGGTCCAGGGCTGGCACTGAAGCTTTCTTT,CASSRGGSRAGTEAFF
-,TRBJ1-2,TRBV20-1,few,TGCAGTGCGCCAATGACCGAGACTAACTATGGCTACACCTTC,CSAPMTETNYGYTF
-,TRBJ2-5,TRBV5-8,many,TGTGCCAGCAGCTTAAATACAGGGCCTCAAGAGACCCAGTACTTC,CASSLNTGPQETQYF
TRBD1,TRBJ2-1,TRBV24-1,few,TGTGCCACCAGTGGGGCGGGGACAGGGCTCAATGAGCAGTTCTTC,CATSGAGTGLNEQFF
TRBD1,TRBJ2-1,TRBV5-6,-,TGTGCCAGCAGCCGACAGGGAATACCAAACAATGAGCAGTTCTTC,CASSRQGIPNNEQFF
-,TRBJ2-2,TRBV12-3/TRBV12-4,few,TGTGCCAGCAGTTTGTACGGGAAGACCACCGGGGAGCTGTTTTTT,CASSLYGKTTGELFF